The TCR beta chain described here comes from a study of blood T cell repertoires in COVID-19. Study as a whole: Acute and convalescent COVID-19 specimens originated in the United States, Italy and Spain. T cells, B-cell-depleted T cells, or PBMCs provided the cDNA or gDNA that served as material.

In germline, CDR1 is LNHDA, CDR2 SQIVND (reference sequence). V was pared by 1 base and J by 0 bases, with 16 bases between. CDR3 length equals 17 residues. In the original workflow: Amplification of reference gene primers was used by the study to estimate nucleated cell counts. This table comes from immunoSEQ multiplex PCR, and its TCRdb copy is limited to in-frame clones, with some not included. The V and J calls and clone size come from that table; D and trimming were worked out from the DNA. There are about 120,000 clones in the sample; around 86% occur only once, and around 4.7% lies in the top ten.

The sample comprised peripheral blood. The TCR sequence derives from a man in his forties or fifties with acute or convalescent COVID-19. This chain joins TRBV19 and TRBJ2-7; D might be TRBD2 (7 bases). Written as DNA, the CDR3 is TGTGCCAGTAGTATAGGGGGGGGGCAGGCAGCCTCCTACGAGCAGTACTTC. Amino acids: CASSIGGGQAASYEQYF. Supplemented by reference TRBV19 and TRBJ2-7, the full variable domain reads DGGITQSPKYLFRKEGQNVTLSCEQNLNHDAMYWYRQDPGQGLRLIYYSQIVNDFQKGDIAEGYSVSREKKESFPLTVTSAQKNPTAFYLCASSIGGGQAASYEQYFGPGTRLTVT.